These T cell receptor beta chains were read from a single sample in a study of blood T cell repertoires in COVID-19. Profiled with immunoSEQ multiplex PCR; TCRdb holds only in-frame clones, not every one. Of under 350,000 clones listed, more than 75% are singletons. Sequencing was performed on peripheral blood. The receptors stem from a man between 65 and 79 years old with acute or convalescent COVID-19. Each CDR3 is given with its conserved first and last residue. The order of the fields is J gene, D gene, clone size, V gene, CDR3 DNA, CDR3 protein. A D gene is named only where the DNA matches it firmly. Only some rows state a clone size, as once, few, many or a class for expanded clones.

J: TRBJ2-2
D: .
size: .
V: TRBV4-1
DNA: TGCGCCAGCAGCCAAGGCCCGGGAGCCAACACCGGGGAGCTGTTTTTT
CDR3: CASSQGPGANTGELFF

J: TRBJ1-1
D: TRBD1
size: .
V: TRBV28
DNA: TGTGCCAGCAGTTTACCCGACAGGGTGAGCACTGAAGCTTTCTTT
CDR3: CASSLPDRVSTEAFF

J: TRBJ2-3
D: TRBD1
size: once
V: TRBV27
DNA: TGTGCCAGCAGTTTAAAGGGGGCTCTTACAGATACGCAGTATTTT
CDR3: CASSLKGALTDTQYF

J: TRBJ2-7
D: .
size: .
V: TRBV2
DNA: TGTGCCAGCAGGGAGGGCCCGGGCGAGCAGTACTTC
CDR3: CASREGPGEQYF

J: TRBJ2-7
D: TRBD1
size: .
V: TRBV19
DNA: TGTGCCAGTAGTCCCCGAACAGGGGTCGAGCAGTACTTC
CDR3: CASSPRTGVEQYF

J: TRBJ1-2
D: TRBD1
size: .
V: TRBV18
DNA: TGTGCCAGCTCACCCGGACAGGGCATAGGCTATGGCTACACCTTC
CDR3: CASSPGQGIGYGYTF

J: TRBJ2-5
D: TRBD2
size: .
V: TRBV5-1
DNA: TGCGCCAGCAGACCCGGGGGGGCCAGACAAGAGACCCAGTACTTC
CDR3: CASRPGGARQETQYF

J: TRBJ1-1
D: TRBD1
size: .
V: TRBV15
DNA: TGTGCCACCATACAGGACAGGGAGTACACTGAAGCTTTCTTT
CDR3: CATIQDREYTEAFF

J: TRBJ2-1
D: .
size: few
V: TRBV6-2/TRBV6-3
DNA: TGTGCCAGCAGTGTTGACAGGCCCTCCTACAATGAGCAGTTCTTC
CDR3: CASSVDRPSYNEQFF

J: TRBJ1-6
D: TRBD1
size: .
V: TRBV5-1
DNA: TGCGCCAGCTCGACAGGGATGGCTTCACCCCTCCACTTT
CDR3: CASSTGMASPLHF

J: TRBJ1-1
D: .
size: .
V: TRBV5-6
DNA: TGTGCCAGCAGCTTAAACATGAACACTGAAGCTTTCTTT
CDR3: CASSLNMNTEAFF

J: TRBJ2-3
D: TRBD1
size: .
V: TRBV28
DNA: TGTGCCAGCAGTTTTTCCCTGACAGGGATTAGCACAGATACGCAGTATTTT
CDR3: CASSFSLTGISTDTQYF

J: TRBJ1-5
D: TRBD1
size: .
V: TRBV7-9
DNA: TGTGCCAGCAGCTTTCAGGGGGCAATCGGCAATCAGCCCCAGCATTTT
CDR3: CASSFQGAIGNQPQHF

J: TRBJ2-2
D: .
size: .
V: TRBV12-3/TRBV12-4
DNA: TGTGCCAGCAGAAAGACTACCGGGGAGCTGTTTTTT
CDR3: CASRKTTGELFF

J: TRBJ2-2
D: TRBD1
size: .
V: TRBV5-6
DNA: TGTGCCAGCAGCTCGCTAACAGGGGGATCCGGGGAGCTGTTTTTT
CDR3: CASSSLTGGSGELFF

J: TRBJ1-2
D: .
size: .
V: TRBV28
DNA: TGTGCCAGCAGCGGGACAAATTCTTGGGGGAACTATGGCTACACCTTC
CDR3: CASSGTNSWGNYGYTF

J: TRBJ1-6
D: .
size: .
V: TRBV3-1/TRBV3-2
DNA: TGTGCCAGCAGTGCCACAGGGACGACTGGGGGTTCACCCCTCCACTTT
CDR3: CASSATGTTGGSPLHF

J: TRBJ2-5
D: TRBD2
size: .
V: TRBV5-1
DNA: TGCGCCAGCGCCAGCGGGAACGGACAAGAGACCCAGTACTTC
CDR3: CASASGNGQETQYF

J: TRBJ1-1
D: .
size: .
V: TRBV9
DNA: TGTGCCAGCAGCGTAGATCTGGGGGGGCGGACTGAAGCTTTCTTT
CDR3: CASSVDLGGRTEAFF

J: TRBJ2-3
D: .
size: .
V: TRBV7-2
DNA: TGTGCCAGCAGCTTAGCCGTCCCCACAGATACGCAGTATTTT
CDR3: CASSLAVPTDTQYF

J: TRBJ1-2
D: .
size: .
V: TRBV20-1
DNA: TGCAGGACACAGAAGAACTATGGCTACACCTTC
CDR3: CRTQKNYGYTF

J: TRBJ2-7
D: TRBD1
size: .
V: TRBV6-5
DNA: TGTGCCAGCAGTATCCAGGGGGACTACGAGCAGTACTTC
CDR3: CASSIQGDYEQYF

J: TRBJ2-7
D: TRBD2
size: .
V: TRBV3-1/TRBV3-2
DNA: TGTGCCAGCAGCCACCCAATCAGACTAGCCACCTACGAGCAGTACTTC
CDR3: CASSHPIRLATYEQYF

J: TRBJ2-7
D: .
size: .
V: TRBV6-5
DNA: TGTGCCAGCAGTTACGGAAGCAGGCCCTACGAGCAGTACTTC
CDR3: CASSYGSRPYEQYF

J: TRBJ2-1
D: .
size: .
V: TRBV5-1
DNA: TGCGCCAGCAGCGCCCCGCCCGCGGGCGGTTACAATGAGCAGTTCTTC
CDR3: CASSAPPAGGYNEQFF

J: TRBJ2-1
D: TRBD1
size: once
V: TRBV18
DNA: TGTGCCAGCTCACCCCGAGGCGCCGGGACAGGAACGCGGGAGCAGTTCTTC
CDR3: CASSPRGAGTGTREQFF

J: TRBJ2-2
D: .
size: .
V: TRBV2
DNA: TGTGCCAGCAGGTTTATGGGGGGATTCACCGGGGAGCTGTTTTTT
CDR3: CASRFMGGFTGELFF

J: TRBJ2-7
D: TRBD2
size: .
V: TRBV7-2
DNA: TGTGCCAGCAGCTTCGGGGGGAAGGGCGAGCAGTACTTC
CDR3: CASSFGGKGEQYF

J: TRBJ1-2
D: .
size: .
V: TRBV19
DNA: TGTGCCAGTTCACGGCAAATGCTAGGATCTAACTATGGCTACACCTTC
CDR3: CASSRQMLGSNYGYTF

J: TRBJ2-7
D: .
size: .
V: TRBV6-5
DNA: TGTGCCAGCAGTCTCCAGGGGGGCCTCTACGAGCAGTACTTC
CDR3: CASSLQGGLYEQYF

J: TRBJ2-3
D: .
size: .
V: TRBV27
DNA: TGTGCCAGCAGTAACCCTCTTCGAGGCTTAGGTTCCAGCGATACGCAGTATTTT
CDR3: CASSNPLRGLGSSDTQYF

J: TRBJ2-7
D: .
size: .
V: TRBV27
DNA: TGTGCCAGCAGTTCCCCCGGGACATACTCCGCCTACGAGCAGTACTTC
CDR3: CASSSPGTYSAYEQYF

J: TRBJ1-1
D: .
size: .
V: TRBV29-1
DNA: TGCAGCGTTGTGGGGGGGCGGACTGAAGCTTTCTTT
CDR3: CSVVGGRTEAFF

J: TRBJ2-2
D: .
size: .
V: TRBV7-9
DNA: TGTGCCAGCAGCTTAACACACGGGGAGCTGTTTTTT
CDR3: CASSLTHGELFF

J: TRBJ1-1
D: .
size: .
V: TRBV28
DNA: TGTGCCAGCAGTCCCCGGACGGGGAAGAAGGACACTGAAGCTTTCTTT
CDR3: CASSPRTGKKDTEAFF

J: TRBJ2-3
D: TRBD2
size: .
V: TRBV9
DNA: TGTGCCAGCAGCGTATTAAGCGGGGGGGAGGCAGATACGCAGTATTTT
CDR3: CASSVLSGGEADTQYF

J: TRBJ2-2
D: .
size: .
V: TRBV7-2
DNA: TGTGCCAGCAGCTTACCGAGGACAGAACCGGACACCGGGGAGCTGTTTTTT
CDR3: CASSLPRTEPDTGELFF

J: TRBJ2-7
D: .
size: .
V: TRBV28
DNA: TGTGCCAGCAGTCTCCGCGGCCCCACCTACGAGCAGTACTTC
CDR3: CASSLRGPTYEQYF

J: TRBJ1-4
D: TRBD1
size: .
V: TRBV5-8
DNA: TGTGCCAGCAGCTGGGGACAGGGGGTTAATGAAAAACTGTTTTTT
CDR3: CASSWGQGVNEKLFF

J: TRBJ2-1
D: TRBD2
size: .
V: TRBV19
DNA: TGTGCCAGTAGTTGGACCAGCGGGAGCAATGAGCAGTTCTTC
CDR3: CASSWTSGSNEQFF

J: TRBJ2-2
D: TRBD2
size: once
V: TRBV19
DNA: TGTGCCAGTAGACCCCTAGCGGGAAAAACCGGGGAGCTGTTTTTT
CDR3: CASRPLAGKTGELFF

J: TRBJ1-6
D: .
size: .
V: TRBV6-1
DNA: TGTGCCAGCAGTGAAGCGACAGTCTATAATTCACCCCTCCACTTT
CDR3: CASSEATVYNSPLHF

J: TRBJ2-1
D: .
size: .
V: TRBV7-2
DNA: TGTGCCAGCAGCTTAGATGTGGGGGCATACAATGAGCAGTTCTTC
CDR3: CASSLDVGAYNEQFF

J: TRBJ2-3
D: .
size: .
V: TRBV6-1
DNA: TGTGCCAGCAGTGACCTAGGGGGTGACACAGATACGCAGTATTTT
CDR3: CASSDLGGDTDTQYF

J: TRBJ2-7
D: TRBD1
size: .
V: TRBV7-9
DNA: TGTGCCAGCAGCTTTACGACAGGGGGTTACGACGAGCAGTACTTC
CDR3: CASSFTTGGYDEQYF

J: TRBJ2-7
D: .
size: .
V: TRBV18
DNA: TGTGCCAGCTCACCACAGGGGGAATCCTACGAGCAGTACTTC
CDR3: CASSPQGESYEQYF

J: TRBJ1-4
D: TRBD1
size: .
V: TRBV30
DNA: TGTGCCAGTTCGGGACAGATGAATGAAAAACTGTTTTTT
CDR3: CASSGQMNEKLFF

J: TRBJ2-7
D: TRBD1
size: .
V: TRBV5-1
DNA: TGCGCCAGCAGCTTGGCGGGACAGGGCTCATACGAGCAGTACTTC
CDR3: CASSLAGQGSYEQYF

J: TRBJ1-1
D: TRBD1
size: .
V: TRBV6-2/TRBV6-3
DNA: TGTGCCAGCAGCCGACAGGGGGCCCCTAACACTGAAGCTTTCTTT
CDR3: CASSRQGAPNTEAFF

J: TRBJ1-2
D: .
size: .
V: TRBV14
DNA: TGTGCCAGCAGCCAAGTGACAGGATCCTATGGCTACACCTTC
CDR3: CASSQVTGSYGYTF

J: TRBJ1-2
D: .
size: .
V: TRBV3-1/TRBV3-2
DNA: .
CDR3: CASSQGRVGTGSAHTF